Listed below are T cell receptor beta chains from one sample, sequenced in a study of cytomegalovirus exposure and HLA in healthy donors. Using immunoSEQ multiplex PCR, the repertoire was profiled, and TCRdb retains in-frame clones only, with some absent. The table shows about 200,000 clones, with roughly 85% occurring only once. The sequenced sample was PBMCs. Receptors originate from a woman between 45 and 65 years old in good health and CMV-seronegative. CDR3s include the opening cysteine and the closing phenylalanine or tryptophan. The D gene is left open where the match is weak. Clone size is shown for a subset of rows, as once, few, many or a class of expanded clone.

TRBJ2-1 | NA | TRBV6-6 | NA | CASSYGASVSYNEQFF | TGTGCCAGCAGTTACGGGGCTAGCGTCTCCTACAATGAGCAGTTCTTC
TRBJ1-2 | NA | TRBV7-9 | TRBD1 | CASSASDRGFYGYTF | TGTGCCAGCAGCGCCTCGGACAGGGGTTTCTATGGCTACACCTTC
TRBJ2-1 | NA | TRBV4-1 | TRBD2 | CASSQGRASGRENEQFF | TGCGCCAGCAGCCAAGGACGGGCTAGCGGGAGGGAGAATGAGCAGTTCTTC
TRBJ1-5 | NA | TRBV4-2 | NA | CASSLGGSNQPQHF | TGTGCCAGCAGCCTTGGGGGGAGCAATCAGCCCCAGCATTTT
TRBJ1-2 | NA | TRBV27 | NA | CASSGGYGYTF | TGTGCCAGCAGCGGGGGATATGGCTACACCTTC
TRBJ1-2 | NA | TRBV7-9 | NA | CASSPDSNGYTF | TGTGCCAGCAGCCCAGACAGTAATGGCTACACCTTC
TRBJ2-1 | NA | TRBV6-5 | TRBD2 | CASSPGTSVGNEQFF | TGTGCCAGCAGTCCCGGGACTAGCGTCGGGAATGAGCAGTTCTTC
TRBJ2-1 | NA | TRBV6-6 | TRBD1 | CASSYSRDRPTNEQFF | TGTGCCAGCAGTTACTCCCGGGACAGGCCAACCAATGAGCAGTTCTTC
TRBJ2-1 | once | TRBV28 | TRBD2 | CASRGTSGMGNEQFF | TGTGCCAGCAGGGGGACTAGCGGGATGGGCAATGAGCAGTTCTTC
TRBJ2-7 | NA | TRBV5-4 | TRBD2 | CASSPTSGRGEQYF | TGTGCCAGCAGCCCGACTAGCGGGAGAGGGGAGCAGTACTTC
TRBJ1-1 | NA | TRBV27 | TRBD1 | CASSRSRRGRTSTEAFF | TGTGCCAGCAGTAGATCCCGCAGGGGGCGGACGAGCACTGAAGCTTTCTTT
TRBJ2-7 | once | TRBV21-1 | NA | CASRMSARTYEQYF | TGTGCCAGCAGAATGTCGGCTAGGACCTACGAGCAGTACTTC
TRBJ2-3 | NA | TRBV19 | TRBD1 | CASSWRDRRTDTQYF | TGTGCCAGTAGTTGGCGGGACAGGCGGACAGATACGCAGTATTTT
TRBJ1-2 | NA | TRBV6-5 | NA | CASSGVGLANYGYTF | TGTGCCAGCAGTGGCGTTGGCCTAGCTAACTATGGCTACACCTTC
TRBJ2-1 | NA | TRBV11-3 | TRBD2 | CASSTTSSRLAGDNEQFF | TGTGCCAGCAGCACCACCTCTAGCCGACTAGCGGGAGACAATGAGCAGTTCTTC
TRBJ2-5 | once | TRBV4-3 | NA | CASSLTGAAEETQYF | TGCGCCAGCAGCCTGACTGGAGCGGCCGAAGAGACCCAGTACTTC
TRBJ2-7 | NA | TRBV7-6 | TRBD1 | CASSKGGGQGNEQYF | TGTGCCAGCAGCAAAGGGGGTGGACAGGGGAACGAGCAGTACTTC
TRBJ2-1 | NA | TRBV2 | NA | CAGRSSSYNEQFF | TGTGCCGGTCGCTCGAGCTCCTACAATGAGCAGTTCTTC
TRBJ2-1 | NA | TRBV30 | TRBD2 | CAWSPAGGTVEQFF | TGTGCCTGGAGTCCAGCGGGAGGAACGGTTGAGCAGTTCTTC
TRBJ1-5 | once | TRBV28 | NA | CASSSQTRGPQHF | TGTGCCAGCAGTTCACAGACAAGGGGGCCCCAGCATTTT
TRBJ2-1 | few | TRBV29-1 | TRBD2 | CSVDGTSGSSYNEQFF | TGCAGCGTCGACGGGACTAGCGGGAGCTCCTACAATGAGCAGTTCTTC
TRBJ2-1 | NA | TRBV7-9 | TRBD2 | CASSRSGRSYNEQFF | TGTGCCAGCAGCCGTAGCGGGAGGTCCTACAATGAGCAGTTCTTC
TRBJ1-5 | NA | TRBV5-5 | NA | CASSLVTGVSNQPQHF | TGTGCCAGCAGCTTGGTAACAGGCGTTAGCAATCAGCCCCAGCATTTT
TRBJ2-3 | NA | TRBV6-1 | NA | CASKAAILPDTQYF | TGTGCCAGCAAGGCGGCTATACTCCCAGATACGCAGTATTTT
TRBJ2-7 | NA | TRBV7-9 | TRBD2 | CSSTTEVAGAYEQYF | TGTTCCAGCACCACTGAGGTAGCGGGAGCCTACGAGCAGTACTTC
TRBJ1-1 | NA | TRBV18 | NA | CASSVRQANTEAFF | TGTGCCAGCTCAGTACGACAGGCGAACACTGAAGCTTTCTTT
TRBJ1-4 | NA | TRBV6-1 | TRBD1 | CASSALLGTVNEKLFF | TGTGCCAGCAGTGCACTATTGGGGACAGTAAATGAAAAACTGTTTTTT
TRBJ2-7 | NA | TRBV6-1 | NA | CASSEFGAYEQYF | TGTGCCAGCAGTGAATTCGGGGCCTACGAGCAGTACTTC
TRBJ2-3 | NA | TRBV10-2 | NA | CASFGALRGLRGGTDTQYF | TGCGCCAGCTTCGGGGCCTTAAGGGGACTTCGAGGTGGGACAGATACGCAGTATTTT
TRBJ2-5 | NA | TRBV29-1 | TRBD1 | CSVEQGAGETQYF | TGCAGCGTTGAACAGGGGGCAGGGGAGACCCAGTACTTC
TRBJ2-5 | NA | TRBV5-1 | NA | CASSSEVVETQYF | TGCGCCAGCAGCTCTGAGGTCGTAGAGACCCAGTACTTC
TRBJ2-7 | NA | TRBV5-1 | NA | CASSLDRVSYEQYF | TGCGCCAGCAGCTTGGACAGGGTCTCATACGAGCAGTACTTC
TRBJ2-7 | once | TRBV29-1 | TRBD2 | CSVERWTSGSSRYEQYF | TGCAGCGTTGAGAGGTGGACTAGCGGGAGTAGTAGGTACGAGCAGTACTTC
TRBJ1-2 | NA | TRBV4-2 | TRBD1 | CASSQALGQGKKLYGYTF | TGTGCCAGCAGCCAAGCTCTCGGACAGGGCAAAAAGCTATATGGCTACACCTTC
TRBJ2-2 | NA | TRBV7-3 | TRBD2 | CASSSGLDGELFF | TGTGCCAGCAGCTCGGGACTAGACGGGGAGCTGTTTTTT
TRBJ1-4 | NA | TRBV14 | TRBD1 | CASSLRGTVLAGEKLFF | TGTGCCAGCAGCCTCCGGGGGACAGTTCTAGCGGGTGAAAAACTGTTTTTT
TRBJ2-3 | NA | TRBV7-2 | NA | CASSTYREDTQYF | TGTGCCAGCAGCACCTACAGGGAAGATACGCAGTATTTT
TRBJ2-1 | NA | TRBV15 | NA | CATSRDLVGSSYNEQFF | TGTGCCACCAGCAGAGATTTAGTAGGGAGCTCCTACAATGAGCAGTTCTTC
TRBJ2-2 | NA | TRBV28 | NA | CASSSGQNTGELFF | TGTGCCAGCAGTTCGGGACAGAACACCGGGGAGCTGTTTTTT
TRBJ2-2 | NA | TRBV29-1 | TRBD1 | CSVPAGTGNAGELFF | TGCAGCGTCCCAGCCGGGACAGGGAACGCCGGGGAGCTGTTTTTT
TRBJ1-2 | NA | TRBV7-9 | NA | CASSLVEQEPGYTF | TGTGCCAGCAGCTTAGTCGAGCAAGAACCTGGCTACACCTTC
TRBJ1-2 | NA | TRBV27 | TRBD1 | CASSFARGNPYGYTF | TGTGCCAGCAGTTTCGCCAGGGGGAATCCTTATGGCTACACCTTC
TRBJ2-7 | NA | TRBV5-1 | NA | CASSLAARTPNEQYF | TGCGCCAGCAGCTTGGCAGCGCGAACCCCGAACGAGCAGTACTTC
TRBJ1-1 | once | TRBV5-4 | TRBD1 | CASSAGQGVITGEAFF | TGTGCCAGCAGCGCGGGACAGGGGGTTATTACGGGTGAAGCTTTCTTT
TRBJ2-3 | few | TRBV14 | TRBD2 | CASSRGRQGSTDTQYF | TGTGCCAGCAGCCGCGGGAGGCAAGGGAGCACAGATACGCAGTATTTT
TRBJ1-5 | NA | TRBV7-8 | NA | CASSLARRGRTNQPQHF | TGTGCCAGCAGCTTAGCGCGACGGGGTAGGACCAATCAGCCCCAGCATTTT
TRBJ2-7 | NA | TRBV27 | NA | CASSLALATEQYF | TGTGCCAGCAGTTTAGCCCTAGCGACCGAGCAGTACTTC
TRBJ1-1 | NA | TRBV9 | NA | CASTPSGGANTEAFF | TGTGCCAGCACTCCGTCTGGGGGGGCGAACACTGAAGCTTTCTTT
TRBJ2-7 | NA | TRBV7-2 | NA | CASSVDTSGILRSEQYF | TGTGCCAGCAGCGTAGACACTTCCGGGATCCTTCGTTCCGAGCAGTACTTC
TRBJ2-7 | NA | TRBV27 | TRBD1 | CASSLSPPGQGYEQYF | TGTGCCAGCAGTTTATCCCCCCCGGGACAGGGCTACGAGCAGTACTTC
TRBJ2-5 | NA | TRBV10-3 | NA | CAISDPIEYQETQYF | TGTGCCATCAGTGACCCTATCGAGTACCAAGAGACCCAGTACTTC
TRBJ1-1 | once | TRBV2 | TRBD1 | CASRTQGQVTEAFF | TGTGCCAGCAGGACACAGGGGCAGGTCACTGAAGCTTTCTTT
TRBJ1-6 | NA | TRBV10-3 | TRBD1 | CAISEGTDNSPLHF | TGTGCCATCAGTGAGGGGACAGATAATTCACCCCTCCACTTT
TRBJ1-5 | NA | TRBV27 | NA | CASGLSSNQPQHF | TGTGCCAGTGGGCTGAGTAGCAATCAGCCCCAGCATTTT
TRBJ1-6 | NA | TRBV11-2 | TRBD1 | CASSFPGQGAIGYNSPLHF | TGTGCCAGCAGCTTCCCCGGACAGGGGGCGATTGGGTATAATTCACCCCTCCACTTT
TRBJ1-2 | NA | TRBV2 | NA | CASREARRYGYTF | TGTGCCTCGAGAGAGGCTAGGAGATATGGCTACACCTTC
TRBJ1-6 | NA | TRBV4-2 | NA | CASSHSGEGRNSPLHF | TGTGCCAGCAGCCATTCGGGGGAAGGAAGGAATTCACCCCTCCACTTT
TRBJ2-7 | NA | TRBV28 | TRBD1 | CASSFLTGSHEQYF | TGTGCCAGCAGTTTCCTGACAGGGAGCCACGAGCAGTACTTC
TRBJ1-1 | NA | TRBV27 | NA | CASSLRSLGNTEAFF | TGTGCCAGCAGCTTGAGGTCTCTAGGGAACACTGAAGCTTTCTTT